Presented here are 20 T cell receptor beta chains from one specimen sequenced in a study of blood T cell repertoires in COVID-19. The assay was immunoSEQ multiplex PCR, and TCRdb's table has in-frame clones only and misses some. Here the sample spans some 320,000 clones, about 89% being singletons. Material: peripheral blood. These receptors all come from a woman aged 45-59 years who had recovered from COVID-19.

Concerning this clone: The junction shows a germline mismatch at one end, possibly a read error. V and J are TRBV6-1 and TRBJ1-1; tentatively, D is TRBD1 (6 bases). The CDR3 totals 13 residues. Germline lookup yields CDR1 MNHNS and CDR2 SASEGT. CDR3 coding DNA: TGTGCCAGCAGGGAAGGACAGTTCACTGAAGCTTTCTTT. Amino acids: CASREGQFTEAFF.

This clone was observed once. V gene TRBV29-1 combines with J gene TRBJ2-2; D remains unclear. The length of the CDR3 is 13 residues. Between the trimmed V and J ends, which lost 4 bases and 5 bases, there was a span of 11 bases. Looked up from germline, CDR1 is SQVTM and CDR2 is ANQGSEA. As DNA, the CDR3 is TGCAGCGTTGCAATAACTGTTACCGGGGAGCTGTTTTTT. It codes for CSVAITVTGELFF.

The V call is TRBV4-3, the J call TRBJ1-5, with 7 positions matching TRBD1. This CDR3 comprises 13 residues. CDR1 is LGHNA, CDR2 YSLEER, per germline. The V segment lost 3 bases and the J segment 9 bases; nucleotides outside the gene matches: 5. The CDR3 sequence is CASSQGQQGPQHF. For the CDR3, the DNA is TGCGCCAGCAGCCAGGGACAGCAAGGGCCCCAGCATTTT.

The gene calls are TRBV5-1 and TRBJ1-1; D remains ambiguous. Per the germline V gene, CDR1 is SGHRS and CDR2 is YFSETQ. The V end lost 0 bases, the J end lost 1 base, and 10 bases lay between the germline ends. The CDR3 is 15 residues long. This CDR3 reads CASSLGGVGNTEAFF. The CDR3 DNA follows: TGCGCCAGCAGCTTGGGTGGAGTTGGGAACACTGAAGCTTTCTTT.

This rearrangement joins TRBV29-1 to TRBJ2-7, with D perhaps matching TRBD2 (6 bases). The CDR3 has 13 residues. The ends were cut back, 6 bases at V and 3 bases at J, with 15 bases in the middle. Germline CDR1 and CDR2: SQVTM and ANQGSEA. In nucleotides, the CDR3 is TGCAGCGTGGGGGGACGGAACCACTACGAGCAGTACTTC. Its translation is CSVGGRNHYEQYF.

The chain has TRBV5-4 and TRBJ2-7; D possibly corresponds to TRBD2 (6 bases). CDR3 length: 14 amino acids. Germline loops: CDR1 SGHNT, CDR2 YYREEE (reference sequence). Trimming shortened V by 0 bases and J by 6 bases, and 13 bases separated the two germline ends. The CDR3 DNA is TGTGCCAGCAGCTTGGCCGGGGGTAGCCGCGAGCAGTACTTC. It translates to CASSLAGGSREQYF. The full variable domain, completed using reference TRBV5-4 and TRBJ2-7, is ETGVTQSPTHLIKTRGQQVTLRCSSQSGHNTVSWYQQALGQGPQFIFQYYREEENGRGNFPPRFSGLQFPNYSSELNVNALELDDSALYLCASSLAGGSREQYFGPGTRLTVT.

The chain has TRBV30 and TRBJ2-2; D may be TRBD1 (6 bases). The CDR3 loop spans 15 amino acids. Germline V gene sequence: CDR1 GTSNPN, CDR2 SVGIG (reference sequence). The V and J ends lost 7 bases and 3 bases respectively, with 18 bases between them. Here the CDR3 reads CASDHREYDTGELFF. In DNA, the CDR3 is TGTGCCTCTGATCACAGGGAATACGACACCGGGGAGCTGTTTTTT.

The V call is TRBV28, the J call TRBJ2-5; 8 nucleotides align to TRBD2. This CDR3 contains 15 residues. Germline CDR1 reads MDHEN; CDR2 reads SYDVKM. The V gene end was trimmed by 8 bases and the J gene end by 0 bases; junction bases not matched to a gene: 8. The CDR3 nucleotides are TGTGCCAGCTCCACACTAGCGGCGTACCAAGAGACCCAGTACTTC. This codes for CASSTLAAYQETQYF.

The V and J genes are TRBV7-8 and TRBJ2-1; D might be TRBD1 (6 bases). The CDR3 runs 12 residues. Looked up from germline, CDR1 is SGHVS and CDR2 is FQNEAQ. The V end was cut by 1 base, the J end by 9 bases, with 7 bases between. The CDR3 DNA reads as TGTGCCAGCAGCTTAGAGGGGGTTGAGCAGTTCTTC. Its protein product is CASSLEGVEQFF.

In this sample, this clone turned up a few times. The rearrangement joins TRBV3-1 (or the pseudogene TRBV3-2) to TRBJ1-6; 10 bases are shared with TRBD1. The CDR3 loop spans 15 amino acids. Germline loops: CDR1 LGHDT, CDR2 YNNKEL (reference sequence). The V gene end was trimmed by 1 base and the J gene end by 8 bases; junction bases not matched to a gene: 2. The CDR3 DNA is TGTGCCAGCAGCCAAGGGACAGGGGGATATTCACCCCTCCACTTT. Translated: CASSQGTGGYSPLHF.

DNA of the CDR3: TGTGCCAGCAGTTTAGAACAGGCCAGAGGCTACACCTTC. Translation gives CASSLEQARGYTF. V and J are TRBV28 and TRBJ1-2; the D gene is possibly TRBD1 (5 bases). Germline V gene lookup returns CDR1 MDHEN and CDR2 SYDVKM. The CDR3 contains 13 residues. Trimming pared 2 bases from V and 8 bases from J, leaving 12 bases between.

The V gene is TRBV5-4, the J gene TRBJ2-7; perhaps TRBD2 as D (6 bases). Germline lookup yields CDR1 SGHNT and CDR2 YYREEE (reference sequence). V lost 1 base and J 7 bases, leaving 9 bases between the germline ends. The CDR3 contains 12 residues. The CDR3 region is CASSLLGREQYF. CDR3 DNA: TGTGCCAGCAGCTTGTTGGGGAGGGAGCAGTACTTC.

Concerning this clone: The junction shows a germline mismatch at one end, possibly a read error. This chain joins TRBV5-1 and TRBJ2-2; TRBD2 aligns across 9 bases. The CDR3 sequence is 16 residues long. In germline, CDR1 is SGHRS, CDR2 YFSETQ. The DNA of the CDR3 is TGCGCCAGCACCTTGATAGCGGGGGCCCACACCGGGGAGCTGTTTTTT. Amino acid sequence: CASTLIAGAHTGELFF.

The chain combines TRBV14 with TRBJ1-6; TRBD1 is a possible D gene (6 bases). This CDR3 region has 16 residues. Trimming removed 1 base from V and 5 bases from J, with 12 bases in between. In germline, CDR1 is SGHDN, CDR2 FVKESK. The CDR3 region has the DNA TGTGCCAGCAGCCAAGGACAGGTCGCCAATAATTCACCCCTCCACTTT. As protein: CASSQGQVANNSPLHF. Variable domain in full (rest from reference TRBV14 and TRBJ1-6): EAGVTQFPSHSVIEKGQTVTLRCDPISGHDNLYWYRRVMGKEIKFLLHFVKESKQDESGMPNNRFLAERTGGTYSTLKVQPAELEDSGVYFCASSQGQVANNSPLHFGNGTRLTVT.

The chain links TRBV13 to TRBJ2-7; TRBD2 agrees at 8 bases. After removal of 3 bases from V and 7 bases from J, the junction contained 8 bases not matched to a gene. CDR1 and CDR2 from the germline V gene are PRHDT and FYEKMQ (reference sequence). The CDR3 loop spans 14 amino acids. CDR3 nucleotide sequence: TGTGCCAGCAGCTTCCCGGGAGGGCCCGAGGAGCAGTACTTC. Protein product: CASSFPGGPEEQYF.

This clone showed up just a few times. This chain uses TRBV29-1 with TRBJ1-1; 8 nucleotides agree with TRBD1. Trimming cost V 7 bases and J 4 bases; bases outside gene matches: 8. Germline CDR1 is SQVTM and CDR2 is ANQGSEA. The CDR3 spans 13 residues. The CDR3 protein is CSARDRGSTEAFF. CDR3 bases: TGCAGCGCCCGCGACAGGGGTAGCACTGAAGCTTTCTTT.

The gene calls are TRBV4-3 and TRBJ1-2, with TRBD1 matching 7 bases. The J segment lost 8 bases and the V segment lost 0 bases, leaving 9 bases of the junction unmatched. CDR3 length: 15 residues. From germline, CDR1 is LGHNA and CDR2 YSLEER. For the CDR3, the DNA is TGCGCCAGCAGCCAAGATCTGGGCAGGGGGGTAGGCTACACCTTC. Translation gives CASSQDLGRGVGYTF.

The V gene is TRBV18, the J gene TRBJ2-7; D gene ambiguous. The V gene's germline CDR1 is KGHSH and CDR2 LQKENI. CDR3 length: 17 amino acids. V was trimmed by 2 bases and J by 0 bases, leaving 17 bases between them. This CDR3 is CASSPGRLSQLSYEQYF. For the CDR3, the DNA is TGTGCCAGCTCACCAGGCAGGTTAAGCCAACTCTCCTACGAGCAGTACTTC.

This clone was found once. J is TRBJ2-4 and V is TRBV14, with D perhaps TRBD1 (6 bases). The CDR3 covers 14 residues. Per the germline V gene, CDR1 is SGHDN and CDR2 is FVKESK. V lost 4 bases and J 7 bases, leaving 14 bases between the germline ends. CDR3 DNA sequence: TGTGCCAGCAGCCTAAACAGGGCTCCCAACATTCAGTACTTC. Encoded protein: CASSLNRAPNIQYF.

The chain joins TRBV4-3 to TRBJ2-5, with 14 nucleotides matching TRBD2. The CDR3 has 17 amino acids. CDR1 is LGHNA, CDR2 YSLEER, per germline. Losses at the gene ends were 10 bases for V and 3 bases for J; bases not matched to a gene: 13. CDR3 sequence: CAKRDGTSGSGEETQYF. The CDR3 nucleotides are TGCGCCAAAAGAGATGGGACTAGCGGGAGTGGGGAAGAGACCCAGTACTTC.